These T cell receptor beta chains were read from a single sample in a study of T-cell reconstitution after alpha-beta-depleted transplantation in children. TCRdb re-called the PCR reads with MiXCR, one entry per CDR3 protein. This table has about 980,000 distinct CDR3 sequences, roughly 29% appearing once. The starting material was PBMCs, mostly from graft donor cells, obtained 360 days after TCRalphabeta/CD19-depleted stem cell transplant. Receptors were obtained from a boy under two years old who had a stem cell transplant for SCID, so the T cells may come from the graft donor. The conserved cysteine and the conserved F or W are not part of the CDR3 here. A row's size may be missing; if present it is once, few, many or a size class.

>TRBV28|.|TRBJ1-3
ASSFLAPSGNTIY
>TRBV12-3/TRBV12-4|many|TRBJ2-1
ASSLLGVGHEQF
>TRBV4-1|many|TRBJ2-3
ASSPVYTDTQY
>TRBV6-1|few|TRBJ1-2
ASAPSGGNYGYT
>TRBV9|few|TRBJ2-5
ASSVVGTREETQY
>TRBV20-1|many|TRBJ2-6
SALSDIGANVLT
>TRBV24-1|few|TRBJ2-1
ATSDLPGNEQF
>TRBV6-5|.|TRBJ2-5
ASSYAWGGGAKETQY
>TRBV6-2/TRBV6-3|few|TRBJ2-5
ASSRHLAGKETQY
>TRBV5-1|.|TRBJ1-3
ASSSTYRGGNTIY
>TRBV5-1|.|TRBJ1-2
ASSLGQGARYGYT
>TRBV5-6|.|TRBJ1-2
ASSLVRSDGYT
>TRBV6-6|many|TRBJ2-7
ASSYGSGEQY
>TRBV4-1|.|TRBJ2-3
ASLAARTGFTDTQY
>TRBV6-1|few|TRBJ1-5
ASSSSVPGQPQH
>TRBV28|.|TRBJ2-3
ASSFITSQGTQY
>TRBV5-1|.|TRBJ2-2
ASSPSLTRNTGELF
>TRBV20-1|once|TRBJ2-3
SARDVATSTDTQY
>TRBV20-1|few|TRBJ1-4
SATQTGYGEKLF
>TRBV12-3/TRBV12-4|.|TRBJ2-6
ASSPAGLDSGANVLT
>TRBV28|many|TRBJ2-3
ASSLQGGITDTQY
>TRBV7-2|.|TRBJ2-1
ASSFPGGANEQF
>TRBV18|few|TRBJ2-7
ASSPVVGTGGYEQY
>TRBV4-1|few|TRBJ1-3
ASSHAQGVLRGNTIY
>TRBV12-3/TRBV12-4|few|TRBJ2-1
ASSILGGHNEQF
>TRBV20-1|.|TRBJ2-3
SAAFHRSSTDTQY
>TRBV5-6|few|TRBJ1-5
ASSRQGSFQPQH
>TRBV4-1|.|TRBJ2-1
ASSRGQKGNEQF
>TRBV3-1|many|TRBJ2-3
ASSLRPPDTQY
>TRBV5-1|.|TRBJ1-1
ASSFGILTEAF
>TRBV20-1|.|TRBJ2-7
SASGPKGALLEQY
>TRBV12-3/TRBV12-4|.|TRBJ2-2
ASRADRGYAGELF
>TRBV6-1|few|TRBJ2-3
ASSGQGATDTQY
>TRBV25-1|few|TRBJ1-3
ASSGPPLHGNTIY
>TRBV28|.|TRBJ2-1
ASSPPRRRQF
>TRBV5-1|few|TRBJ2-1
ASSFGTSRDEQF
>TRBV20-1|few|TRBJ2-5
SASRHWPFQETQY
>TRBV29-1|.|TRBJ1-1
SVVGLNHPEAF